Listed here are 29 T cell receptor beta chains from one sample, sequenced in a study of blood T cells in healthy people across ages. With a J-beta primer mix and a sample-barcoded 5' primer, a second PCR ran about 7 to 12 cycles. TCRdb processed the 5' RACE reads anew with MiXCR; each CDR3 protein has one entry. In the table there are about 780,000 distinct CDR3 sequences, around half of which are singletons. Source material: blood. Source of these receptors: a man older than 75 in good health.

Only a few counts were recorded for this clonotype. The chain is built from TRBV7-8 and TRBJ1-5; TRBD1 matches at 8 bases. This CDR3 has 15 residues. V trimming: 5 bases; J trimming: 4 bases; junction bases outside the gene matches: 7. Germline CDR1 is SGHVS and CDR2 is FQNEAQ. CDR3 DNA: TGTGCCAGCAGCCCCCGGACAGGGACAAATCAGCCCCAGCATTTT. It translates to CASSPRTGTNQPQHF.

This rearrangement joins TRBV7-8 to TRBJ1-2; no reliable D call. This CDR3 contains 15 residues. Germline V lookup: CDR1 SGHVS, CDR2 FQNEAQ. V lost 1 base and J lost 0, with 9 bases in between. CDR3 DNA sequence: TGTGCCAGCAGCTTAGAAGGAACCCCTAACTATGGCTACACCTTC. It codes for CASSLEGTPNYGYTF.

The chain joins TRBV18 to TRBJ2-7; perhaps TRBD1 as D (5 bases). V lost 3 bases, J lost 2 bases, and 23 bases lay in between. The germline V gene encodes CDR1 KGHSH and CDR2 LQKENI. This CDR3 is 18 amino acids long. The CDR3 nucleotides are TGTGCCAGCTCACCTCGGGCTGGGCAGGGCCAATTACCCTACGAGCAGTACTTC. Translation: CASSPRAGQGQLPYEQYF.

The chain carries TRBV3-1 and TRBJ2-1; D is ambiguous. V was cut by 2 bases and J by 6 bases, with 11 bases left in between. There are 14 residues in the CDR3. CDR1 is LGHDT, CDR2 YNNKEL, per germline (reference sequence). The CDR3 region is CASSQQIVFNEQFF. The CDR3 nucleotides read TGTGCCAGCAGCCAACAGATCGTATTCAATGAGCAGTTCTTC.

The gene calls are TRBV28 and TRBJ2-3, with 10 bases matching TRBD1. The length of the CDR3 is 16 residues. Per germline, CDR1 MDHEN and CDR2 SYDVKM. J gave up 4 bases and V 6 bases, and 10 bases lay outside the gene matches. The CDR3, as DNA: TGTGCCAGCAGATCATCGGGACAGGGGCGGGCAGATACGCAGTATTTT. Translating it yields CASRSSGQGRADTQYF.

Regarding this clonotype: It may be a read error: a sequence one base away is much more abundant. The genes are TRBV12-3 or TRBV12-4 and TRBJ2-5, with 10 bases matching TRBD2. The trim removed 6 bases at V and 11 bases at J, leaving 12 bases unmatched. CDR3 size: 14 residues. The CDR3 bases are TGTGCCAGCAGCTTACTAGCGGGACTTCATGAGCAGTACTTC. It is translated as CASSLLAGLHEQYF.

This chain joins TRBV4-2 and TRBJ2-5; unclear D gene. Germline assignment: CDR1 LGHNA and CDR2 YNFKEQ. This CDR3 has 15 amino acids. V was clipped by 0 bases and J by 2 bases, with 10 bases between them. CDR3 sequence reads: CASSQDQAGQETQYF. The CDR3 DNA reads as TGTGCCAGCAGCCAAGACCAGGCAGGACAAGAGACCCAGTACTTC.

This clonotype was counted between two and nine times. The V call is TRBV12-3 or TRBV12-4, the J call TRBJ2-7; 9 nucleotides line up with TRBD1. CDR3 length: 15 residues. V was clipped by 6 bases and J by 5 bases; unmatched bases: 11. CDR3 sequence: CASRLTGGFGNEQYF. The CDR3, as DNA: TGTGCCAGCAGGCTGACAGGGGGTTTTGGTAACGAGCAGTACTTC.

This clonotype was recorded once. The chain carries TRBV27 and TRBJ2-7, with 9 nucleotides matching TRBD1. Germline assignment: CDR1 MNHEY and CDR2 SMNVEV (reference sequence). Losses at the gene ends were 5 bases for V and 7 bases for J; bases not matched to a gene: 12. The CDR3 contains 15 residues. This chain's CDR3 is CASSDPGQGIREQYF. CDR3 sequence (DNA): TGTGCCAGCAGTGACCCGGGACAGGGTATACGGGAGCAGTACTTC.

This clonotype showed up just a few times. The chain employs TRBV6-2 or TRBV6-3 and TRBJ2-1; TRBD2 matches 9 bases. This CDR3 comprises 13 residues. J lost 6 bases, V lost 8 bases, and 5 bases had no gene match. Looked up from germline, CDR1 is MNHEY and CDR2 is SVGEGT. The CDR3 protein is CASGASGTNEQFF. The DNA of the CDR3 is TGTGCCAGCGGGGCTAGCGGGACCAATGAGCAGTTCTTC.

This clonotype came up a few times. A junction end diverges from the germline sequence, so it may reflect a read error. In DNA form, the CDR3 reads TGTGCCAGCTCCCTCACGAGGGGCGACGATTCGCCCCTCCACTTT. Translating gives CASSLTRGDDSPLHF. The rearrangement joins TRBV18 to TRBJ1-6; the D gene is possibly TRBD1 (5 bases). CDR1 is KGHSH and CDR2 is LQKENI in the germline V gene. There are 15 residues in the CDR3.

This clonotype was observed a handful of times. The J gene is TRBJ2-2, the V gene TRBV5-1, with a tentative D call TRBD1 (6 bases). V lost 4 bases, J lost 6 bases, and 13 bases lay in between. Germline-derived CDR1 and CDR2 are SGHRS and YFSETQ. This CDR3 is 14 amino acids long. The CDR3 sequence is CASSGVQGPGELFF. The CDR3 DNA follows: TGCGCCAGCAGCGGTGTACAGGGACCCGGGGAGCTGTTTTTT. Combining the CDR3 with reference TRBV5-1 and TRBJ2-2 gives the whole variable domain KAGVTQTPRYLIKTRGQQVTLSCSPISGHRSVSWYQQTPGQGLQFLFEYFSETQRNKGNFPGRFSGRQFSNSRSEMNVSTLELGDSALYLCASSGVQGPGELFFGEGSRLTVL.

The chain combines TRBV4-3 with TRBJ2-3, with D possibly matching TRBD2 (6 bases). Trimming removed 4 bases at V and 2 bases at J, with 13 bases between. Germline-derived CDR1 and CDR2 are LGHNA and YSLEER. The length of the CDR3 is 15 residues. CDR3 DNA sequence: TGCGCCAGCAGCCTGGGGTCGGGAGACACAGATACGCAGTATTTT. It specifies CASSLGSGDTDTQYF.

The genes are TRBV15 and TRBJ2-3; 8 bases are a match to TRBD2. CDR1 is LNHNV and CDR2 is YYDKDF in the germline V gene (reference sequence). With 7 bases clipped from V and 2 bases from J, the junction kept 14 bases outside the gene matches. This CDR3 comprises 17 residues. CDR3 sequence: CATKPIGAGGNTDTQYF. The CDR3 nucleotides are TGTGCCACCAAACCGATTGGTGCGGGAGGCAACACAGATACGCAGTATTTT.

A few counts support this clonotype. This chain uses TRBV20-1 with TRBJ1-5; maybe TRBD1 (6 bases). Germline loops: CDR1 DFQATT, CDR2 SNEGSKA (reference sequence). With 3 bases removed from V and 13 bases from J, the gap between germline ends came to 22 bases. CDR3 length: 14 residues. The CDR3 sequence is CSASSSPEDSHQHF. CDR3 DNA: TGCAGTGCTAGCTCCAGTCCTGAGGACAGTCATCAGCATTTT.

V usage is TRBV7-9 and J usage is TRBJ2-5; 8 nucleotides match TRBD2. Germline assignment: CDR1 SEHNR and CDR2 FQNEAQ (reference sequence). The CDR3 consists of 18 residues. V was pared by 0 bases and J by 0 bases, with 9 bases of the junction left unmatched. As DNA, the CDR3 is TGTGCCAGCAGCTTAGCGACGAGCGGGGGCCTTTACCAAGAGACCCAGTACTTC. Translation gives CASSLATSGGLYQETQYF. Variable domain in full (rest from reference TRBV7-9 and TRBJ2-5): DTGVSQNPRHKITKRGQNVTFRCDPISEHNRLYWYRQTLGQGPEFLTYFQNEAQLEKSRLLSDRFSAERPKGSFSTLEIQRTEQGDSAMYLCASSLATSGGLYQETQYFGPGTRLLVL.

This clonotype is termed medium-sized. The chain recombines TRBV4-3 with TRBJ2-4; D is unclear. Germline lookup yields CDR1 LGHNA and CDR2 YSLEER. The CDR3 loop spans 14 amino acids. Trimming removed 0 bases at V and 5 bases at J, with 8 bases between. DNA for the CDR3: TGCGCCAGCAGCCAAGAGTACAGCCAAAACATTCAGTACTTC. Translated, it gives CASSQEYSQNIQYF.

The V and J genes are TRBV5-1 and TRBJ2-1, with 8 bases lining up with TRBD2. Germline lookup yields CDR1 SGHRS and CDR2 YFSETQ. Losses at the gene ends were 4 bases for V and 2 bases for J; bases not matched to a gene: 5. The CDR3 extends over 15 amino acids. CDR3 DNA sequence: TGCGCCAGCAGCCCTGAGCGGGGGACCTACAATGAGCAGTTCTTC. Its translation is CASSPERGTYNEQFF.

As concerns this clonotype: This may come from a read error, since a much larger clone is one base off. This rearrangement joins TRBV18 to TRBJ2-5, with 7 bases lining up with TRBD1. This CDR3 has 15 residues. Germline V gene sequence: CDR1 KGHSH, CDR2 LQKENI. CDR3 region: CASSPTTQGVETRYF. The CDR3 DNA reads TGTGCCAGCTCACCGACTACGCAGGGGGTTGAGACCCGGTACTTC. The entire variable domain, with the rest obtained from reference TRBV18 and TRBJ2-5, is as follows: NAGVMQNPRHLVRRRGQEARLRCSPMKGHSHVYWYRQLPEEGLKFMVYLQKENIIDESGMPKERFSAEFPKEGPSILRIQQVVRGDSAAYFCASSPTTQGVETRYFGPGTRLLVL.

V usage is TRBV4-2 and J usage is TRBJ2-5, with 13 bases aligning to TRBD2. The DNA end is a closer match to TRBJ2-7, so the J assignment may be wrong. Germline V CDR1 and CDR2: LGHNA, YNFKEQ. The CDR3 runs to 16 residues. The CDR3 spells CASSQPGLAGDHEQYF. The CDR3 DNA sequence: TGTGCCAGCAGCCAACCCGGACTAGCGGGAGACCACGAGCAGTACTTC.

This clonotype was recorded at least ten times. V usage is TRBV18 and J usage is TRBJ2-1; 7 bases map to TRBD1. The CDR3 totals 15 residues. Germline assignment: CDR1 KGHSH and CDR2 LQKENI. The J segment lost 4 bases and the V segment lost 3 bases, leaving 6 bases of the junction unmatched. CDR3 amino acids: CASSPGTAQYNEQFF. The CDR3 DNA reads TGTGCCAGCTCACCTGGGACAGCTCAGTACAATGAGCAGTTCTTC.

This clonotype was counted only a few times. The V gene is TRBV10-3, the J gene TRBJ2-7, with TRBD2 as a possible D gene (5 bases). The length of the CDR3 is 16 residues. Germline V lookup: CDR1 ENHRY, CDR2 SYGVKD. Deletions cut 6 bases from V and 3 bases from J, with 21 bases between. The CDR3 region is CAIRFRETSNFYEQYF. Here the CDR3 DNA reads TGTGCCATCAGATTCCGGGAAACCTCTAACTTCTACGAGCAGTACTTC.

The CDR3 loop reads CASSHLPGLANHEQFF. The DNA of the CDR3 is TGTGCCAGCAGCCATCTCCCGGGACTAGCGAACCATGAGCAGTTCTTC. The chain is built from TRBV3-1 and TRBJ2-1; TRBD2 aligns across 10 bases. In germline, CDR1 is LGHDT, CDR2 YNNKEL (reference sequence). Unmatched junction bases numbered 10, after V lost 3 bases and J lost 8 bases. This CDR3 spans 16 amino acids.

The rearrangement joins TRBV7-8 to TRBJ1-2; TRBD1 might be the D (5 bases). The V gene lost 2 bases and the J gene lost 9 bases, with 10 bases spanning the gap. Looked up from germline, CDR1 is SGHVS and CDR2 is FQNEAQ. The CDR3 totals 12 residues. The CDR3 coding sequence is TGTGCCAGCAGCTTAAGTGGGGGGAGCTACACCTTC. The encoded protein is CASSLSGGSYTF.

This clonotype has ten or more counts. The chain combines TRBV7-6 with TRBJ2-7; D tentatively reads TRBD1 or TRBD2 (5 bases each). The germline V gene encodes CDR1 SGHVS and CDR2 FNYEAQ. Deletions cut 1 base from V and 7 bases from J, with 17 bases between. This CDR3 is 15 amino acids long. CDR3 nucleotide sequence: TGTGCCAGCAGCTTAGGGGCCGCTGCGAGGGGTGAGCAGTACTTC. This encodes CASSLGAAARGEQYF.

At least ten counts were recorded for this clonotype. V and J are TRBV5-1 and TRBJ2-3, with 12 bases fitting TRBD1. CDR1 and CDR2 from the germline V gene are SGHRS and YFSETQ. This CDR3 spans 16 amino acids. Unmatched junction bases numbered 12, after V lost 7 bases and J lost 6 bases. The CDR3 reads CASLRNPGQGADTQYF. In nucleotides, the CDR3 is TGCGCCAGCTTAAGAAATCCGGGACAGGGGGCGGATACGCAGTATTTT.

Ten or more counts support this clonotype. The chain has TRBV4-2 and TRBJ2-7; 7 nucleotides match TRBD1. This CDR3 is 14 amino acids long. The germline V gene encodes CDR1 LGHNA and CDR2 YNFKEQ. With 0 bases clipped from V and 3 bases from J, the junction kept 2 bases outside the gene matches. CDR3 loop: CASSQDAGGYEQYF. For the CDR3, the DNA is TGTGCCAGCAGCCAAGACGCAGGGGGCTACGAGCAGTACTTC.

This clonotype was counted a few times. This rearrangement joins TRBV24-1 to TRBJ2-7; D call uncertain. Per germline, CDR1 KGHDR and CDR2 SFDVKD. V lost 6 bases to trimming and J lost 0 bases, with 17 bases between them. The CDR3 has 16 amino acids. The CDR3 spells CATSSPRSTNSYEQYF. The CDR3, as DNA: TGTGCCACCAGTTCCCCCCGTTCCACAAACTCCTACGAGCAGTACTTC.

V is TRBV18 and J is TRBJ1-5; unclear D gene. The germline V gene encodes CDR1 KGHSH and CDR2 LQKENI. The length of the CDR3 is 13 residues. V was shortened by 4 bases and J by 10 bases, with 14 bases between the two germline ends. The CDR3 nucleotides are TGTGCCAGCTCACAAATCCAGGCGTTACCCCAGCATTTT. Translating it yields CASSQIQALPQHF.